This T cell receptor beta chain was sequenced in a study of cytomegalovirus exposure and HLA in healthy donors. PCR primers comprised 60 Vbeta and 13 Jbeta primers. Some clones are missing from TCRdb's copy, which holds only in-frame ones; the method was immunoSEQ multiplex PCR. The repertoire holds under 95,000 clones, with more than 60% as singletons. Details on this clone: Its specificity is not known.

Whole-study findings and limits: Most TCRs appeared rarely, but some public TCRs recurred in many donors. Among TCR beta chains, those listed as cytomegalovirus-associated numbered roughly 150.

What was sequenced was PBMCs. This sequence originates from a man aged 40-49 years in good health and CMV-seronegative.

The CDR3 region is CASSLEAGNSPLHF. CDR3 nucleotides: TGCGCCAGCAGCTTGGAAGCGGGAAATTCACCCCTCCACTTT. The V and J genes are TRBV5-1 and TRBJ1-6; D not resolved. Germline CDR1 and CDR2: SGHRS and YFSETQ. The CDR3 loop spans 14 amino acids. V gave up 0 bases and J gave up 7 bases, with 8 bases separating them.